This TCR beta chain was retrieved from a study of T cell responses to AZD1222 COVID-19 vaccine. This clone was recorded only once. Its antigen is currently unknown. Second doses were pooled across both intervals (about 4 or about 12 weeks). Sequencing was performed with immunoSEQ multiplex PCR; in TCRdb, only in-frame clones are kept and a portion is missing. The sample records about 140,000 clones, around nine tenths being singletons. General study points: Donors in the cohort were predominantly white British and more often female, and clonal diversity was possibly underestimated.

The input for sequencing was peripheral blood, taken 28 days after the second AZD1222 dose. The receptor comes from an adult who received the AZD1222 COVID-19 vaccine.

CDR3 sequence reads: CASTFAGTDTQYF. In DNA, the CDR3 is TGTGCCAGCACCTTCGCCGGCACAGATACGCAGTATTTT. The genes are TRBV11-3 and TRBJ2-3; D is uncertain. Germline V gene lookup returns CDR1 SGHNT and CDR2 YENEEA. The CDR3 totals 13 residues. V was clipped by 7 bases and J by 1 base, with 9 bases between them.